One sample yielded the 5 T cell receptor beta chains listed below, sequenced in a study of blood T cell repertoires in COVID-19. TCRdb keeps only in-frame clones here, not all; method: immunoSEQ multiplex PCR. The sample holds around 200,000 clones; about 83% are singletons and the top ten take roughly 2.8%. Sequencing was performed on peripheral blood. The receptors were gathered from a man aged 50 to 60 with active or convalescent COVID-19.

V gene TRBV19 combines with J gene TRBJ2-7; the D gene is possibly TRBD1 (5 bases). Trimming shortened V by 3 bases and J by 3 bases, and 12 bases separated the two germline ends. In germline, CDR1 is LNHDA, CDR2 SQIVND (reference sequence). The CDR3 has 14 amino acids. In nucleotides, the CDR3 is TGTGCCAGTAGTATCCCGGATAGGGGCTACGAGCAGTACTTC. Its protein is CASSIPDRGYEQYF. Filled out from reference TRBV19 and TRBJ2-7, the complete variable domain reads DGGITQSPKYLFRKEGQNVTLSCEQNLNHDAMYWYRQDPGQGLRLIYYSQIVNDFQKGDIAEGYSVSREKKESFPLTVTSAQKNPTAFYLCASSIPDRGYEQYFGPGTRLTVT.

The chain couples TRBV7-2 to TRBJ2-1; 9 bases agree with TRBD1. Unmatched junction bases numbered 14, after V lost 4 bases and J lost 4 bases. The CDR3 sequence is 18 residues long. CDR1 is SGHTA, CDR2 FQGNSA, per germline. CDR3 loop: CASSSRSSGTGKYNEQFF. CDR3 nucleotides: TGTGCCAGCAGCTCCCGCTCTTCGGGGACAGGGAAGTACAATGAGCAGTTCTTC. Drawing the rest from reference TRBV7-2 and TRBJ2-1, the complete variable domain is GAGVSQSPSNKVTEKGKDVELRCDPISGHTALYWYRQSLGQGLEFLIYFQGNSAPDKSGLPSDRFSAERTGGSVSTLTIQRTQQEDSAVYLCASSSRSSGTGKYNEQFFGPGTRLTVL.

The chain links TRBV12-5 to TRBJ1-2, with D perhaps TRBD1 (6 bases). V gave up 2 bases and J gave up 8 bases, with 12 bases separating them. The CDR3 spans 13 residues. Germline lookup yields CDR1 LGHNT and CDR2 FRNRAP. CDR3 residues: CASGLQGIGGYTF. The CDR3 DNA is TGTGCTAGTGGTTTGCAGGGGATCGGGGGCTACACCTTC.

The chain joins TRBV12-3 or TRBV12-4 to TRBJ2-1, with 7 bases aligning to TRBD2. Losses at the gene ends were 7 bases for V and 8 bases for J; bases not matched to a gene: 2. The CDR3 runs to 11 residues. The CDR3 loop reads CASTAGDEQFF. Written as DNA, the CDR3 is TGTGCCAGCACCGCGGGGGATGAGCAGTTCTTC.

The rearrangement joins TRBV9 to TRBJ1-6; D gene uncertain. The germline gives CDR1 SGDLS, CDR2 YYNGEE. V gave up 4 bases and J gave up 4 bases, with 24 bases separating them. The CDR3 covers 19 residues. CDR3 DNA: TGTGCCAGCAGCCTAGGCGGACGATTAGGAGGAGGGTATAATTCACCCCTCCACTTT. Its translation is CASSLGGRLGGGYNSPLHF. Looking up the rest from reference TRBV9 and TRBJ1-6 gives the full variable domain: DSGVTQTPKHLITATGQRVTLRCSPRSGDLSVYWYQQSLDQGLQFLIQYYNGEERAKGNILERFSAQQFPDLHSELNLSSLELGDSALYFCASSLGGRLGGGYNSPLHFGNGTRLTVT.